Listed below are T cell receptor beta chains from one sample, sequenced in a study of technical replicates of blood from several donors. Some clones are missing from TCRdb's copy, which holds only in-frame ones; the method was immunoSEQ multiplex PCR. The sample includes 55,000 to 80,000 clones, roughly 91% seen only once; the top ten take 4% to 5.5%. The sample taken for sequencing was PBMCs. All receptors derive from a human donor in good health. Some clones in this sample may be carry-over from other donors' samples. CDR3s include the opening cysteine and the closing phenylalanine or tryptophan. A D gene is named only where the DNA matches it firmly. Expanded clones are given a class, and other clones once, few, many or no size at all.

d_call: TRBD1; clone_size: -; v_call: TRBV2; j_call: TRBJ2-7; cdr3_aa: CATGGPGQERYEQYF; cdr3_nt: TGTGCCACCGGAGGCCCGGGACAGGAGCGCTACGAGCAGTACTTC
d_call: TRBD2; clone_size: -; v_call: TRBV7-9; j_call: TRBJ2-7; cdr3_aa: CASSLAQSGREGSYEQYF; cdr3_nt: TGTGCCAGCAGCTTAGCGCAAAGCGGGAGGGAAGGCTCCTACGAGCAGTACTTC
d_call: -; clone_size: -; v_call: TRBV7-9; j_call: TRBJ2-5; cdr3_aa: CASSLAGGRRSETQYF; cdr3_nt: TGTGCCAGCAGCTTAGCGGGCGGACGGAGGTCTGAGACCCAGTACTTC
d_call: -; clone_size: once; v_call: TRBV10-3; j_call: TRBJ2-1; cdr3_aa: CAISEAGTAYNEQFF; cdr3_nt: TGTGCCATCAGTGAGGCGGGGACCGCCTACAATGAGCAGTTCTTC
d_call: -; clone_size: -; v_call: TRBV6-5; j_call: TRBJ1-1; cdr3_aa: CASSYAQGMNTEAFF; cdr3_nt: TGTGCCAGCAGTTACGCCCAGGGTATGAACACTGAAGCTTTCTTT
d_call: TRBD2; clone_size: -; v_call: TRBV29-1; j_call: TRBJ2-5; cdr3_aa: CSVGGLVDQYF; cdr3_nt: TGCAGCGTTGGGGGACTAGTTGACCAGTACTTC
d_call: -; clone_size: -; v_call: TRBV11-2; j_call: TRBJ2-3; cdr3_aa: CASSSLAISTDTQYF; cdr3_nt: TGTGCCAGCAGCTCCCTCGCTATTAGCACAGATACGCAGTATTTT
d_call: -; clone_size: once; v_call: TRBV4-3; j_call: TRBJ1-6; cdr3_aa: CASSQEAQGGNSPLHF; cdr3_nt: TGCGCCAGCAGCCAAGAAGCCCAGGGTGGCAATTCACCCCTCCACTTT
d_call: -; clone_size: once; v_call: TRBV7-7; j_call: TRBJ2-3; cdr3_aa: CASSSGRGAPDTQYF; cdr3_nt: TGTGCCAGCAGCTCGGGCCGGGGGGCCCCAGATACGCAGTATTTT
d_call: -; clone_size: -; v_call: TRBV29-1; j_call: TRBJ2-3; cdr3_aa: CSGEQGSTDTQYF; cdr3_nt: TGCAGCGGCGAACAGGGAAGCACAGATACGCAGTATTTT
d_call: TRBD1; clone_size: -; v_call: TRBV10-3; j_call: TRBJ1-5; cdr3_aa: CAIGQDNQPQHF; cdr3_nt: TGTGCCATTGGACAGGACAATCAGCCCCAGCATTTT
d_call: TRBD1; clone_size: -; v_call: TRBV2; j_call: TRBJ2-3; cdr3_aa: CASSDMDRGQAYF; cdr3_nt: TGTGCCAGCAGTGACATGGACAGGGGTCAGGCGTATTTT
d_call: -; clone_size: -; v_call: TRBV18; j_call: TRBJ2-7; cdr3_aa: CASSPGETKTYEQYF; cdr3_nt: TGTGCCAGCTCACCAGGAGAGACTAAAACCTACGAGCAGTACTTC
d_call: -; clone_size: -; v_call: TRBV30; j_call: TRBJ2-7; cdr3_aa: CAWGQSYEQYF; cdr3_nt: TGTGCCTGGGGACAGTCCTACGAGCAGTACTTC
d_call: TRBD1; clone_size: -; v_call: TRBV19; j_call: TRBJ1-1; cdr3_aa: CASSLGQGASEAFF; cdr3_nt: TGTGCCAGTAGTCTGGGACAGGGGGCCTCTGAAGCTTTCTTT
d_call: -; clone_size: -; v_call: TRBV2; j_call: TRBJ2-1; cdr3_aa: CASSFGPWGGEQFF; cdr3_nt: TGTGCCAGCAGCTTCGGGCCTTGGGGAGGTGAGCAGTTCTTC
d_call: -; clone_size: -; v_call: TRBV7-2; j_call: TRBJ2-7; cdr3_aa: CASSLRRELEQYF; cdr3_nt: TGTGCCAGCAGCTTAAGGAGGGAGCTCGAGCAGTACTTC
d_call: TRBD2; clone_size: -; v_call: TRBV7-3; j_call: TRBJ2-1; cdr3_aa: CASSPTSGESEQFF; cdr3_nt: TGTGCCAGCAGCCCGACTAGCGGGGAGAGTGAGCAGTTCTTC
d_call: -; clone_size: once; v_call: TRBV19; j_call: TRBJ1-1; cdr3_aa: CASSFDRPNTEAFF; cdr3_nt: TGTGCCAGTAGTTTCGACAGACCGAACACTGAAGCTTTCTTT
d_call: TRBD1; clone_size: -; v_call: TRBV5-1; j_call: TRBJ2-7; cdr3_aa: CASSLVGQGYEQYF; cdr3_nt: TGCGCCAGCAGCTTGGTAGGACAGGGCTACGAGCAGTACTTC